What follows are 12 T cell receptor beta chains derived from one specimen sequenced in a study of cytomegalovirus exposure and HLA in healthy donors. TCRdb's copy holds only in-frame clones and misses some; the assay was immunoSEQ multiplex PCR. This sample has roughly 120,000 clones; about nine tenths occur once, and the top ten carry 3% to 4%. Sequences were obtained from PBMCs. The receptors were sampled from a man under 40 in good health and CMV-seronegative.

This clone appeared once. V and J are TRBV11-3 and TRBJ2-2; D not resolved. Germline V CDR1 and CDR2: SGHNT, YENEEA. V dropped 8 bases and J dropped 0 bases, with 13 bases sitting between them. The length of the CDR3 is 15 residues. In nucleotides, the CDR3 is TGTGCCAGCGCCTGGAGTAACTCGAACACCGGGGAGCTGTTTTTT. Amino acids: CASAWSNSNTGELFF.

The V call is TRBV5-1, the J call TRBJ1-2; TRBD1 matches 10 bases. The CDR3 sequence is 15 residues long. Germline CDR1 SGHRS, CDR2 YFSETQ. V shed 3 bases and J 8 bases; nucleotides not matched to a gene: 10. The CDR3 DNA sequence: TGCGCCAGCAGCTATCGCCCCGGGACAGGGGACGGCTACACCTTC. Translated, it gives CASSYRPGTGDGYTF.

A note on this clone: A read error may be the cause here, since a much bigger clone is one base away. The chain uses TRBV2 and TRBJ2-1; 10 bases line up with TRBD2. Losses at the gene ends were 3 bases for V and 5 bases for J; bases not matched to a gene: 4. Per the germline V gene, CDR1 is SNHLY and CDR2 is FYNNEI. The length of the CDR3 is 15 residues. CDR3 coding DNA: TGTGCCAGCAGTGATGAGCGGGGGGGCCACAATGAGCAGTTCTTC. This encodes CASSDERGGHNEQFF. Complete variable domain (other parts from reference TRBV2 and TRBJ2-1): EPEVTQTPSHQVTQMGQEVILRCVPISNHLYFYWYRQILGQKVEFLVSFYNNEISEKSEIFDDQFSVERPDGSNFTLKIRSTKLEDSAMYFCASSDERGGHNEQFFGPGTRLTVL.

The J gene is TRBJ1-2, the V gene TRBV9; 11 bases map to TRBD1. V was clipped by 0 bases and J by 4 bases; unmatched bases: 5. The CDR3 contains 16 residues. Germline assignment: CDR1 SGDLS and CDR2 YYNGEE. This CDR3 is CASSVAGQGAIYGYTF. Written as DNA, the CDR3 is TGTGCCAGCAGCGTAGCCGGACAGGGGGCTATCTATGGCTACACCTTC.

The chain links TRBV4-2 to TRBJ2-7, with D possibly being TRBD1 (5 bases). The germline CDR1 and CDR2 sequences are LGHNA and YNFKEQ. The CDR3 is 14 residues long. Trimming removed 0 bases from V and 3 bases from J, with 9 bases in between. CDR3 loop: CASSQDWQGYEQYF. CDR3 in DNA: TGTGCCAGCAGCCAAGATTGGCAGGGCTACGAGCAGTACTTC.

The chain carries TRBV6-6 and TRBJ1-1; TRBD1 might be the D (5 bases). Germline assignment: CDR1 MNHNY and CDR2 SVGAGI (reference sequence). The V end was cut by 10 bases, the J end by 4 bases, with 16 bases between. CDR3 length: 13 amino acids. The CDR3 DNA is TGTGCCACCGATAGCGGGGGTGTCACTGAAGCTTTCTTT. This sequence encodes CATDSGGVTEAFF.

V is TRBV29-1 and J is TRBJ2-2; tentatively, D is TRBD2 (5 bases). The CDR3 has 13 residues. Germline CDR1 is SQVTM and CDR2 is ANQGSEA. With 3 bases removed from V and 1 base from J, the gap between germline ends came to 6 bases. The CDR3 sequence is CSVEAGNTGELFF. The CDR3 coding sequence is TGCAGCGTTGAGGCGGGGAACACCGGGGAGCTGTTTTTT.

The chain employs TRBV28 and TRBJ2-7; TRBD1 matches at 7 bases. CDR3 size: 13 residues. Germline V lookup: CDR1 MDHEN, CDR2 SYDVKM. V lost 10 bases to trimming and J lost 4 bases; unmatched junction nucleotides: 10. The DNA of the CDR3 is TGTGCCACCCTACGAGGGGGCTTGTACGAGCAGTACTTC. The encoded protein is CATLRGGLYEQYF.

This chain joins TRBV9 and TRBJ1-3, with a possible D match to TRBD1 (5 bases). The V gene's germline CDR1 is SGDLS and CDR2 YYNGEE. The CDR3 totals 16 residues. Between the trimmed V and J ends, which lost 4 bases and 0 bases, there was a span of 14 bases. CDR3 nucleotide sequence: TGTGCCAGCAGCCAGAAACGGGGGTTCTCTGGAAACACCATATATTTT. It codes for CASSQKRGFSGNTIYF.

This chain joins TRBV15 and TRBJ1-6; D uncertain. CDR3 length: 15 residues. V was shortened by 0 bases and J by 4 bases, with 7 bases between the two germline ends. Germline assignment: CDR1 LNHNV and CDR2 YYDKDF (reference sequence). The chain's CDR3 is CATSREQSYNSPLHF. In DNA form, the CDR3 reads TGTGCCACCAGCAGAGAACAAAGTTATAATTCACCCCTCCACTTT.

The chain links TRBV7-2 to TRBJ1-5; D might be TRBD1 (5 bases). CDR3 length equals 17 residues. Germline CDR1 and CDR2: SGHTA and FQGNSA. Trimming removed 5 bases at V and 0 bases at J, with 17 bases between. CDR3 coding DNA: TGTGCCAGCAGCCCCATGGGGTATGGACATAGCAATCAGCCCCAGCATTTT. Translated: CASSPMGYGHSNQPQHF.

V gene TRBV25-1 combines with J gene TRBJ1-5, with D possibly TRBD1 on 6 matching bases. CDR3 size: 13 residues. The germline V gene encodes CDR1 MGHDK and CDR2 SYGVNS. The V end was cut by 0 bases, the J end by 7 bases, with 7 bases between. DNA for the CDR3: TGTGCCAGCAGTGAATACGGACAGCAGCCCCAGCATTTT. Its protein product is CASSEYGQQPQHF.